A single sample gave rise to the 7 T cell receptor beta chains below, sequenced in a study of cytomegalovirus exposure and HLA in healthy donors. PCR was performed using 60 Vbeta and 13 Jbeta primers. Using immunoSEQ multiplex PCR, the repertoire was profiled, and TCRdb retains in-frame clones only, with some absent. The sample includes 160,000 or so clones, roughly three quarters of them seen just once. Sequenced: PBMCs. These TCRs come from a man in his 60s in good health and CMV-seronegative.

The chain links TRBV14 to TRBJ1-3, with D possibly being TRBD1 (6 bases). There are 19 residues in the CDR3. V was cut by 1 base and J by 2 bases, with 21 bases left in between. CDR1 is SGHDN, CDR2 FVKESK, per germline. This chain's CDR3 is CASSQAHQPAGTTGNTIYF. CDR3 DNA: TGTGCCAGCAGCCAAGCTCATCAGCCGGCAGGGACAACTGGAAACACCATATATTTT.

This sequence joins TRBV7-2 and TRBJ2-3; 9 nucleotides match TRBD2. The CDR3 has 17 amino acids. V dropped 3 bases and J dropped 5; count of bases not matched to a gene: 12. Looked up from germline, CDR1 is SGHTA and CDR2 is FQGNSA. In DNA, the CDR3 is TGTGCCAGCAGCTTTATGGCCGTGGCGGGGGGGCAAGATACGCAGTATTTT. Amino acids: CASSFMAVAGGQDTQYF.

The genes are TRBV5-1 and TRBJ2-3, with D possibly TRBD2 on 5 matching bases. The CDR3 totals 14 residues. CDR1 SGHRS and CDR2 YFSETQ come from the germline V gene. Trimming shortened V by 4 bases and J by 2 bases, and 11 bases separated the two germline ends. The CDR3 region is CASSPGLYTDTQYF. In nucleotides, the CDR3 is TGCGCCAGCAGCCCCGGACTTTACACAGATACGCAGTATTTT.

This rearrangement joins TRBV9 to TRBJ2-5, with D possibly TRBD1 on 5 matching bases. Germline V gives CDR1 SGDLS, CDR2 YYNGEE. Trimming removed 0 bases at V and 0 bases at J, with 12 bases between. This CDR3 is 16 amino acids long. CDR3 region: CASSVAGQLNQETQYF. The CDR3 DNA reads as TGTGCCAGCAGCGTAGCAGGGCAACTTAACCAAGAGACCCAGTACTTC.

This clone was seen a single time. The genes are TRBV6-1 and TRBJ2-7, with D possibly matching TRBD1 (5 bases). The CDR3 runs to 12 residues. Germline CDR1 and CDR2: MNHNS and SASEGT. V gave up 4 bases and J gave up 3 bases, with 7 bases separating them. The DNA of the CDR3 is TGTGCCAGCAGTGGGACACGCTACGAGCAGTACTTC. Translation: CASSGTRYEQYF.

Turning to this clone: Other DNA sequences within the sample encode an identical CDR3. The rearrangement uses TRBV20-1 and TRBJ1-1; D is undetermined. Germline lookup yields CDR1 DFQATT and CDR2 SNEGSKA (reference sequence). V lost 3 bases and J 5 bases, leaving 7 bases between the germline ends. The CDR3 has 11 amino acids. The CDR3 loop is CSARGGTEAFF. Written as DNA, the CDR3 is TGCAGTGCTAGGGGAGGGACTGAAGCTTTCTTT.

The V call is TRBV18, the J call TRBJ1-2; D ambiguous. CDR1 is KGHSH, CDR2 LQKENI, per germline. The length of the CDR3 is 12 residues. Trimming took 6 bases from V and 9 from J, leaving 14 bases between them. CDR3 protein: CASSREGRSYTF. The CDR3 DNA follows: TGTGCCAGCTCCCGGGAGGGCCGGAGCTACACCTTC.